A selection of T cell receptor beta chains follows, all from one sample in a study of T cell changes during pregnancy in multiple sclerosis. Sequencing used immunoSEQ multiplex PCR; TCRdb keeps in-frame clones, though not all of them. The sample holds about 38,000 clones, 70% to 90% seen once. Sample: CD4+ T cells from peripheral blood mononuclear cells, taken before pregnancy. These receptors were collected from a female donor with multiple sclerosis, enrolled in a pregnancy study. Each CDR3 is given with its conserved first and last residue. The D gene is left open where the match is weak. Where a row states a size, it is once, few, many or the class of an expanded clone; other rows omit it.

J | size | D | length | V | CDR3 | DNA
TRBJ2-6 | . | . | 16 | TRBV11-2 | CASSPGSLSGANVLTF | TGTGCCAGCAGCCCAGGTAGTCTATCTGGGGCCAACGTCCTGACTTTC
TRBJ1-2 | . | . | 12 | TRBV6-6 | CASSYGQDGYTF | TGTGCCAGCAGTTATGGTCAGGATGGCTACACCTTC
TRBJ1-3 | . | . | 17 | TRBV5-1 | CASSLEGSLATGNTIYF | TGCGCCAGCAGCTTGGAGGGCTCCCTAGCGACTGGAAACACCATATATTTT
TRBJ1-5 | . | . | 13 | TRBV6-5 | CASSYPFPQPQHF | TGTGCCAGCAGTTACCCCTTTCCTCAGCCCCAGCATTTT
TRBJ1-1 | . | . | 13 | TRBV7-2 | CASSLLGNTEAFF | TGTGCCAGCAGCTTACTCGGGAACACTGAAGCTTTCTTT
TRBJ1-4 | . | . | 15 | TRBV5-6 | CASSLSWARNEKLFF | TGTGCCAGCAGCTTATCGTGGGCACGGAATGAAAAACTGTTTTTT
TRBJ2-7 | . | . | 12 | TRBV7-6 | CASSAYREVQYF | TGTGCCAGCAGCGCCTACAGGGAAGTACAGTACTTC
TRBJ1-2 | . | . | 13 | TRBV30 | CALTLQGMSGYTF | TGTGCCTTAACACTACAGGGTATGAGTGGCTACACCTTC
TRBJ2-1 | . | . | 12 | TRBV6-6 | CASTGTYNEQFF | TGTGCCAGCACTGGGACTTACAATGAGCAGTTCTTC
TRBJ2-1 | . | TRBD2 | 16 | TRBV28 | CASTLPGTRSGNEQFF | TGTGCCAGCACCCTCCCCGGGACTAGGTCGGGAAATGAGCAGTTCTTC
TRBJ2-7 | . | TRBD1 | 15 | TRBV6-6 | CASSYDRDRAYEQYF | TGTGCCAGCAGTTACGACCGGGACAGGGCCTACGAGCAGTACTTC
TRBJ2-1 | . | TRBD1 | 16 | TRBV28 | CASRPSRTGGGGEQFF | TGTGCCAGCAGGCCCAGCCGGACAGGGGGTGGGGGTGAGCAGTTCTTC
TRBJ1-5 | . | . | 15 | TRBV19 | CASSPRTDVNQPQHF | TGTGCCAGTAGTCCCAGGACAGACGTCAATCAGCCCCAGCATTTT
TRBJ2-1 | . | . | 15 | TRBV15 | CATSRDRASDGEQFF | TGTGCCACCAGCAGAGATCGAGCTAGCGACGGTGAGCAGTTCTTC
TRBJ1-5 | . | . | 13 | TRBV10-3 | CAISVQGNQPQHF | TGTGCCATCAGTGTGCAGGGCAATCAGCCCCAGCATTTT
TRBJ1-4 | . | . | 15 | TRBV4-3 | CASSQDRQPNEKLFF | TGCGCCAGCAGCCAAGACAGACAACCTAATGAAAAACTGTTTTTT
TRBJ2-5 | . | TRBD2 | 16 | TRBV5-6 | CASSGRNGGAYETQYF | TGTGCCAGCAGCGGACGAAACGGGGGGGCCTATGAGACCCAGTACTTC
TRBJ2-1 | . | . | 13 | TRBV2 | CASRERTSNEQFF | TGTGCCAGCAGGGAGCGTACGTCCAATGAGCAGTTCTTC
TRBJ1-5 | . | TRBD1 | 15 | TRBV2 | CASSNDRGRDQPQHF | TGTGCCAGCAGTAACGACAGGGGGCGGGATCAGCCCCAGCATTTT
TRBJ2-7 | . | . | 15 | TRBV21-1 | CASSKAGGETYEQYF | TGTGCCAGCAGCAAAGCGGGGGGTGAGACCTACGAGCAGTACTTC
TRBJ2-1 | . | TRBD2 | 16 | TRBV5-6 | CASSLARRGGDNEQFF | TGTGCCAGCAGCTTGGCTCGGCGGGGGGGCGACAATGAGCAGTTCTTC
TRBJ2-3 | . | TRBD2 | 14 | TRBV2 | CASSGGGATDTQYF | TGTGCCAGCAGTGGCGGGGGGGCCACAGATACGCAGTATTTT
TRBJ1-6 | . | . | 19 | TRBV5-1 | CASSLAPSGRGQFHSPLHF | TGCGCCAGCAGCTTGGCCCCCTCGGGGCGGGGGCAGTTCCATTCACCCCTCCACTTT
TRBJ1-1 | . | . | 13 | TRBV5-1 | CASSLFGGTEAFF | TGCGCCAGCAGCTTGTTCGGAGGGACTGAAGCTTTCTTT
TRBJ1-6 | . | . | 14 | TRBV25-1 | CASSESGLNSPLHF | TGTGCCAGCAGTGAATCGGGACTTAATTCACCCCTCCACTTT
TRBJ1-6 | . | . | 17 | TRBV4-1 | CASSQTRNWRGGSPLHF | TGCGCCAGCAGCCAAACGAGGAATTGGAGGGGAGGATCACCCCTCCACTTT
TRBJ2-3 | . | TRBD2 | 15 | TRBV30 | CAFTLLAGSTDTQYF | TGTGCCTTTACACTACTAGCGGGGTCCACAGATACGCAGTATTTT
TRBJ1-1 | . | TRBD1 | 15 | TRBV6-1 | CASSERQGDGVEAFF | TGTGCCAGCAGTGAACGGCAGGGGGATGGGGTTGAAGCTTTCTTT
TRBJ1-5 | . | TRBD1 | 17 | TRBV5-3 | CARRPGTGFSMHQPQHF | TGTGCCAGAAGACCCGGGACAGGGTTTTCTATGCATCAGCCCCAGCATTTT
TRBJ1-6 | . | . | 14 | TRBV6-5 | CASSYPGRSSPLHF | TGTGCCAGCAGTTACCCAGGGAGGTCATCACCCCTCCACTTT
TRBJ2-2 | . | . | 15 | TRBV7-2 | CASSLVPGFTGELFF | TGTGCCAGCAGCTTAGTGCCAGGGTTCACCGGGGAGCTGTTTTTT
TRBJ2-5 | . | . | 16 | TRBV11-2 | CASSPSRTNFQETQYF | TGTGCCAGCAGCCCTTCACGGACTAATTTTCAAGAGACCCAGTACTTC
TRBJ1-1 | once | . | 13 | TRBV9 | CASSVQGNTEAFF | TGTGCCAGCAGCGTACAGGGGAACACTGAAGCTTTCTTT
TRBJ1-1 | few | . | 19 | TRBV12-5 | CASGTQNDGESVLNTEAFF | TGTGCTAGTGGTACGCAAAACGACGGGGAATCGGTACTGAACACTGAAGCTTTCTTT
TRBJ1-1 | . | TRBD1 | 14 | TRBV6-5 | CASSPGTGYTEAFF | TGTGCCAGCAGTCCCGGGACAGGATACACTGAAGCTTTCTTT
TRBJ1-1 | . | . | 16 | TRBV6-6 | CASSYGQNSMNTEAFF | TGTGCCAGCAGTTACGGGCAGAACTCGATGAACACTGAAGCTTTCTTT
TRBJ1-2 | once | TRBD1 | 13 | TRBV30 | CAWRQGFNDGYTF | TGTGCCTGGCGACAGGGGTTTAACGATGGCTACACCTTC
TRBJ1-2 | . | TRBD1 | 16 | TRBV4-1 | CASSRRDRGGDYGYTF | TGCGCCAGCAGCCGCCGGGACAGGGGGGGGGACTATGGCTACACCTTC
TRBJ1-4 | . | . | 18 | TRBV9 | CASSLSSGSLGGNEKLFF | TGTGCCAGCAGCCTTTCCTCCGGGAGCCTCGGCGGTAATGAAAAACTGTTTTTT
TRBJ1-1 | . | . | 13 | TRBV7-9 | CASTTQENTEAFF | TGTGCCAGCACCACACAGGAGAACACTGAAGCTTTCTTT
TRBJ2-4 | . | TRBD2 | 12 | TRBV30 | CAWTGGGNIQYF | TGTGCCTGGACGGGGGGTGGAAACATTCAGTACTTC
TRBJ1-5 | . | . | 15 | TRBV28 | CASSPLVDSNQPQHF | TGTGCCAGCAGTCCCTTAGTTGATAGCAATCAGCCCCAGCATTTT
TRBJ2-3 | . | . | 14 | TRBV10-3 | CAISESTETDTQYF | TGTGCCATCAGTGAGTCGACAGAAACAGATACGCAGTATTTT
TRBJ2-7 | . | . | 15 | TRBV11-2 | CASSRLGLPSYEQYF | TGTGCCAGCAGCCGGCTGGGACTGCCGTCCTACGAGCAGTACTTC
TRBJ1-2 | . | TRBD1 | 14 | TRBV18 | CASSFPLTGNGYTF | TGTGCCAGCTCATTCCCTCTGACAGGGAATGGCTACACCTTC
TRBJ1-1 | . | . | 13 | TRBV13 | CASSLQGNTEAFF | TGTGCCAGCAGCTTACAGGGGAACACTGAAGCTTTCTTT
TRBJ2-2 | once | TRBD2 | 15 | TRBV28 | CASSLWRGGTGELFF | TGTGCCAGCAGTTTGTGGCGGGGGGGGACCGGGGAGCTGTTTTTT